This T cell receptor (beta chain) is from a study of blood T cell repertoires in COVID-19. Assay used: immunoSEQ multiplex PCR; TCRdb lists only in-frame clones, some missing. The sample has approximately 170,000 clones; about nine tenths are singletons. The CDR3 has 14 residues. Germline CDR1 and CDR2: LGHDT and YNNKEL (reference sequence). With 1 base removed from V and 2 bases from J, the gap between germline ends came to 6 bases. The genes are TRBV3-1 (or the pseudogene TRBV3-2) and TRBJ1-3, with D perhaps matching TRBD1 (6 bases). Sequencing was performed on peripheral blood. This receptor was taken from an older woman with acute or convalescent COVID-19. For the CDR3, the DNA is TGTGCCAGCAGCCAAGGGGGGCCTGGAAACACCATATATTTT. Translation: CASSQGGPGNTIYF.